The 14 T cell receptor beta chains below come from one sample, sequenced in a study of shared clonotypes between healthy human individuals. Clones were read by immunoSEQ multiplex PCR, and TCRdb kept only the in-frame ones, dropping some. The sample consists of approximately 2,300,000 clones, around 90% of them appearing once. Material for sequencing was naive CD4+ T cells from PBMCs. The subset denotes: CD45RA+ positively selected. These receptors all stem from a man younger than 35 in good health. Some clones in this sample may be carry-over from other donors' samples.

V and J are TRBV14 and TRBJ1-1, with a weak D call TRBD1 (6 bases). The CDR3 loop spans 14 amino acids. V lost 1 base and J lost 5, with 11 bases in between. Germline CDR1 and CDR2: SGHDN and FVKESK. DNA of the CDR3: TGTGCCAGCAGCCAAGTCCGGAGGGGGACTGAAGCTTTCTTT. Translating gives CASSQVRRGTEAFF.

V usage is TRBV30 and J usage is TRBJ1-5; possible D gene TRBD1, 5 bases. CDR1 is GTSNPN, CDR2 SVGIG, per germline (reference sequence). CDR3 length: 11 amino acids. This CDR3 is CNRYSNQPQHF. The CDR3 DNA reads as TGTAACAGGTATAGCAATCAGCCCCAGCATTTT. The full variable domain, completed using reference TRBV30 and TRBJ1-5, is SQTIHQWPATLVQPVGSPLSLECTVEGTSNPNLYWYRQAAGRGLQLLFYSVGIGQISSEVPQNLSASRPQDRQFILSSKKLLLSDSGFYLCNRYSNQPQHFGDGTRLSIL.

V usage is TRBV7-3 and J usage is TRBJ2-3; 9 positions match TRBD2. V lost 2 bases, J lost 2 bases, and 8 bases stayed unmatched. The CDR3 is 17 amino acids. Germline CDR1 is SGHTA and CDR2 is FQGTGA. The CDR3 DNA sequence: TGTGCCAGCAGCTTACTCCGTAGCGGGAGCAACACAGATACGCAGTATTTT. This sequence encodes CASSLLRSGSNTDTQYF.

This sequence joins TRBV4-2 and TRBJ1-2; TRBD1 matches 8 bases. In germline, CDR1 is LGHNA, CDR2 YNFKEQ. CDR3 size: 14 residues. With V trimmed by 1 base and J by 13 bases, 11 bases remained unmatched. The CDR3 spells CASSQGSDRAHSTF. DNA for the CDR3: TGTGCCAGCAGCCAAGGATCGGACAGGGCTCATAGCACCTTC.

The chain is built from TRBV6-5 and TRBJ2-3; possibly TRBD2 for D (5 bases). Trimming removed 5 bases at V and 0 bases at J, with 12 bases between. This CDR3 comprises 15 residues. CDR1 is MNHEY and CDR2 is SVGAGI in the germline V gene. DNA for the CDR3: TGTGCCAGCAGTCCCCAAGCGGTGAGCACAGATACGCAGTATTTT. It encodes CASSPQAVSTDTQYF.

The rearrangement joins TRBV5-1 to TRBJ2-1; no definite D call. Germline values: CDR1 SGHRS, CDR2 YFSETQ. The CDR3 is 13 amino acids. Trimming left V 4 bases short and J 10 bases short, with 15 bases between. CDR3 residues: CASSVTRFGEQFF. DNA of the CDR3: TGCGCCAGCAGCGTAACTCGGTTCGGCGAGCAGTTCTTC.

This sequence joins TRBV28 and TRBJ1-1; 7 bases are a match to TRBD1. The length of the CDR3 is 18 residues. V was pared by 2 bases and J by 5 bases, with 17 bases of the junction left unmatched. Germline loops: CDR1 MDHEN, CDR2 SYDVKM. In DNA, the CDR3 is TGTGCCAGCAGTTTAAGTTGGGGACTTGGAGGGGGCATGACTGAAGCTTTCTTT. Translated, it gives CASSLSWGLGGGMTEAFF.

This clone was observed a handful of times. The chain uses TRBV15 and TRBJ1-5, with a possible D match to TRBD1 (5 bases). The CDR3 contains 13 residues. Germline assignment: CDR1 LNHNV and CDR2 YYDKDF (reference sequence). Trimming removed 4 bases at V and 5 bases at J, with 9 bases between. The CDR3 protein is CATSTGEYQPQHF. The CDR3 nucleotides are TGTGCCACCAGCACGGGGGAGTATCAGCCCCAGCATTTT.

This clone was detected once. The chain joins TRBV10-3 to TRBJ1-5; 9 bases map to TRBD1. Germline V gene sequence: CDR1 ENHRY, CDR2 SYGVKD. V dropped 5 bases and J dropped 0; count of bases not matched to a gene: 5. This CDR3 spans 16 amino acids. The CDR3 DNA is TGTGCCATCAGTCAAGGGACAGGGTATAGCAATCAGCCCCAGCATTTT. Translating it yields CAISQGTGYSNQPQHF.

The chain is built from TRBV7-7 and TRBJ2-3; D is uncertain. V dropped 1 base and J dropped 3 bases, with 11 bases sitting between them. The CDR3 contains 15 residues. The V gene's germline CDR1 is SSHAT and CDR2 FNYEAQ (reference sequence). The DNA of the CDR3 is TGTGCCAGCAGCTTAGGGCTAGGAATTACAGATACGCAGTATTTT. This translates into CASSLGLGITDTQYF.

The chain combines TRBV5-4 with TRBJ2-6, with TRBD1 identical over 7 bases. This CDR3 contains 16 residues. V dropped 4 bases and J dropped 2; count of bases not matched to a gene: 6. Germline CDR1 reads SGHNT; CDR2 reads YYREEE (reference sequence). CDR3 amino acids: CASSPKQGTGANVLTF. CDR3 nucleotides: TGTGCCAGCAGCCCTAAACAGGGGACTGGGGCCAACGTCCTGACTTTC.

V gene TRBV10-2 combines with J gene TRBJ1-5; 7 positions match TRBD1. V lost 10 bases and J lost 0; bases outside the gene matches: 9. CDR3 length: 15 amino acids. Germline loops: CDR1 WSHSY, CDR2 SAAADI. The CDR3 here is CANRDSPNSNQPQHF. Here the CDR3 DNA reads TGCGCCAACCGGGACAGCCCCAATAGCAATCAGCCCCAGCATTTT.

V gene TRBV6-1 combines with J gene TRBJ1-1, with 11 bases aligning to TRBD1. Germline V gives CDR1 MNHNS, CDR2 SASEGT. The length of the CDR3 is 19 residues. The junction had 18 bases not matched to a gene; V was cut back by 4 bases and J by 5 bases. The CDR3 DNA is TGTGCCAGCAGTGGGGGGCCAATTTTGGAGGACAGGGGGCTTACTGAAGCTTTCTTT. It codes for CASSGGPILEDRGLTEAFF.

This clone was counted a single time. The J gene is TRBJ2-7, the V gene TRBV5-4; D unclear. Trimming removed 4 bases from V and 0 bases from J, with 11 bases in between. The CDR3 has 14 residues. Germline V lookup: CDR1 SGHNT, CDR2 YYREEE (reference sequence). The CDR3 spells CASSIRAGSYEQYF. CDR3 in DNA: TGTGCCAGCAGCATACGCGCCGGCTCCTACGAGCAGTACTTC.